Listed here are 26 T cell receptor beta chains from one sample, sequenced in a study of early T cells in non-severe SARS-CoV-2 infection. TCRdb recomputed calls from the 5' RACE reads with MiXCR, one row per CDR3 protein. The table has some 48,000 distinct CDR3 sequences, about 7.4% seen once; the top ten hold 5.8%. Sequences were obtained from whole blood. Receptors were obtained from an adult who was a healthcare worker with PCR-confirmed SARS-CoV-2 infection or an uninfected control (not recorded which).

This chain links TRBV6-5 with TRBJ1-6; 10 bases fit TRBD1. Germline assignment: CDR1 MNHEY and CDR2 SVGAGI. This CDR3 has 15 residues. V dropped 6 bases and J dropped 10; count of bases not matched to a gene: 9. The CDR3 loop is CASRDPTGGHSPLHF. Here the CDR3 DNA reads TGTGCCAGCAGAGACCCGACAGGGGGCCACTCACCCCTCCACTTT.

This rearrangement joins TRBV20-1 to TRBJ1-4; a possible D gene is TRBD1 (6 bases). The V gene's germline CDR1 is DFQATT and CDR2 SNEGSKA (reference sequence). Trimming pared 6 bases from V and 7 bases from J, leaving 12 bases between. The CDR3 covers 12 residues. The CDR3 spells CSAGGTFEKLFF. The CDR3 DNA reads as TGCAGTGCGGGCGGGACATTTGAAAAACTGTTTTTT.

This clonotype was counted ten times or more. The chain recombines TRBV18 with TRBJ1-2; D is possibly TRBD1 (5 bases). With 6 bases removed from V and 4 bases from J, the gap between germline ends came to 15 bases. Germline V gene lookup returns CDR1 KGHSH and CDR2 LQKENI. The CDR3 consists of 14 residues. CDR3 sequence (DNA): TGTGCCAGCTCTCCTCAGGGAATCTTCTATGGCTACACCTTC. As protein: CASSPQGIFYGYTF.

This clonotype was seen only a few times. Here the CDR3 DNA reads TGTGCCAGCAGCTCTGGACAGGGGGCCCGAGCTTTCTTT. This translates into CASSSGQGARAFF. The rearrangement uses TRBV7-9 and TRBJ1-1, with 11 nucleotides matching TRBD1. Germline lookup yields CDR1 SEHNR and CDR2 FQNEAQ (reference sequence). V shed 4 bases and J 10 bases; nucleotides not matched to a gene: 5. This CDR3 spans 13 amino acids. The full variable domain, rest sourced from reference TRBV7-9 and TRBJ1-1, is DTGVSQNPRHKITKRGQNVTFRCDPISEHNRLYWYRQTLGQGPEFLTYFQNEAQLEKSRLLSDRFSAERPKGSFSTLEIQRTEQGDSAMYLCASSSGQGARAFFGQGTRLTVV.

The CDR3 sequence is CASSYRPGRGNEKLFF. DNA of the CDR3: TGTGCCAGCAGTTACCGACCGGGACGGGGTAATGAAAAACTGTTTTTT. The chain is built from TRBV12-3 or TRBV12-4 and TRBJ1-4, with D perhaps TRBD1 (5 bases). The V gene lost 4 bases and the J gene lost 4 bases, with 16 bases spanning the gap. The CDR3 is 16 amino acids.

This clonotype was counted only a few times. V gene TRBV7-9 combines with J gene TRBJ2-7; 7 nucleotides align to TRBD1. The germline gives CDR1 SEHNR, CDR2 FQNEAQ (reference sequence). The CDR3 covers 14 residues. Trimming cost V 3 bases and J 4 bases; bases outside gene matches: 6. CDR3 DNA: TGTGCCAGCAGCTTCGCCGGGACAGATTACGAGCAGTACTTC. It codes for CASSFAGTDYEQYF.

This clonotype was counted many times. In nucleotides, the CDR3 is TGTGCCAGCAGTTCCGGGTCCCTGGGCACAGATACGCAGTATTTT. Protein product: CASSSGSLGTDTQYF. This rearrangement joins TRBV12-3 or TRBV12-4 to TRBJ2-3; D is unclear. The CDR3 covers 15 residues. The germline V and J ends were trimmed by 4 bases and 1 base, with 12 bases remaining between them.

This clonotype occurred many times. The chain uses TRBV28 and TRBJ2-3, with D perhaps TRBD2 (6 bases). The germline CDR1 and CDR2 sequences are MDHEN and SYDVKM. CDR3 length equals 16 residues. Deletions cut 4 bases from V and 3 bases from J, with 17 bases between. The CDR3 here is CASSSWDRESTDTQYF. DNA of the CDR3: TGTGCCAGCAGTTCATGGGACCGGGAGTCGACAGATACGCAGTATTTT.

This clonotype was recorded many times. V is TRBV18 and J is TRBJ2-1, with D possibly TRBD2 on 5 matching bases. Looked up from germline, CDR1 is KGHSH and CDR2 is LQKENI. The CDR3 loop spans 12 amino acids. Between the trimmed V and J ends, which lost 2 bases and 6 bases, there was a span of 5 bases. The CDR3: CASSPGSNEQFF. DNA for the CDR3: TGTGCCAGCTCACCAGGGAGCAATGAGCAGTTCTTC.

This clonotype was detected ten times or more. The rearrangement joins TRBV11-2 to TRBJ1-4, with a weak D call TRBD1 (5 bases). Germline V gene sequence: CDR1 SGHAT, CDR2 FQNNGV. The CDR3 covers 14 residues. Trimming shortened V by 5 bases and J by 4 bases, and 11 bases separated the two germline ends. CDR3 sequence: CASSLTAYNEKLFF. The DNA for the CDR3 is TGTGCCAGCAGCCTGACAGCCTATAATGAAAAACTGTTTTTT.

This clonotype was picked up a small number of times. The chain links TRBV27 to TRBJ2-5, with 7 nucleotides matching TRBD2. The germline V gene encodes CDR1 MNHEY and CDR2 SMNVEV (reference sequence). With 3 bases clipped from V and 2 bases from J, the junction kept 3 bases outside the gene matches. The CDR3 spans 14 residues. CDR3 region: CASSFSGRQETQYF. The CDR3 DNA reads as TGTGCCAGCAGTTTTTCCGGGAGGCAAGAGACCCAGTACTTC.

Ten or more counts support this clonotype. This chain connects TRBV29-1 to TRBJ2-2; 10 positions agree with TRBD1. The junction had 4 bases not matched to a gene; V was cut back by 6 bases and J by 0 bases. The CDR3 covers 15 residues. Germline lookup yields CDR1 SQVTM and CDR2 ANQGSEA. For the CDR3, the DNA is TGCAGCGTAGCTGGGACAGGGGCGAACACCGGGGAGCTGTTTTTT. This codes for CSVAGTGANTGELFF.

This chain links TRBV15 with TRBJ1-3; D is unresolved. The CDR3 extends over 14 amino acids. Germline V gives CDR1 LNHNV, CDR2 YYDKDF (reference sequence). Trimming stripped 0 bases from V and 2 bases from J, with 5 bases between. The CDR3 nucleotides read TGTGCCACCAGCAGAGAAGGGACTGGAAACACCATATATTTT. Translation gives CATSREGTGNTIYF.

The table lists this clonotype with a few counts. The chain has TRBV12-3 or TRBV12-4 and TRBJ1-2; the D gene is possibly TRBD1 (5 bases). V was pared by 3 bases and J by 4 bases, with 9 bases between. The CDR3 has 13 amino acids. CDR3 amino acids: CASSFAGGYGYTF. The CDR3 DNA sequence: TGTGCCAGCAGTTTCGCGGGGGGCTATGGCTACACCTTC.

In this sample, this clonotype turned up many times. The rearrangement joins TRBV30 to TRBJ2-7, with 10 bases aligning to TRBD1. Trimming at V came to 1 base and at J to 7 bases, leaving 13 bases not matched to a gene. The CDR3 contains 16 residues. Germline V lookup: CDR1 GTSNPN, CDR2 SVGIG (reference sequence). The CDR3 sequence: CAWSGWRDRGQYEQYF. CDR3 in DNA: TGTGCCTGGAGTGGGTGGAGGGACAGGGGACAGTATGAGCAGTACTTC.

This clonotype appeared many times. J is TRBJ2-1 and V is TRBV11-2; TRBD1 aligns across 9 bases. V dropped 5 bases and J dropped 3; count of bases not matched to a gene: 5. CDR3 length equals 15 residues. CDR1 and CDR2 (germline): SGHAT, FQNNGV. The CDR3, as DNA: TGTGCCAGCAGCCAGGGACAGGGTATCTACAATGAGCAGTTCTTC. Translation gives CASSQGQGIYNEQFF.

The J gene is TRBJ2-4, the V gene TRBV13; the D is unclear. V lost 0 bases, J lost 6 bases, and 6 bases lay in between. The CDR3 is 13 residues long. Germline loops: CDR1 PRHDT, CDR2 FYEKMQ (reference sequence). CDR3 sequence reads: CASSLGWGNIQYF. The CDR3 region has the DNA TGTGCCAGCAGCTTAGGTTGGGGAAACATTCAGTACTTC.

This clonotype was seen repeatedly, ten times or more. The V call is TRBV9, the J call TRBJ1-2; D possibly corresponds to TRBD1 (5 bases). The V gene's germline CDR1 is SGDLS and CDR2 YYNGEE. Between the trimmed V and J ends, which lost 3 bases and 0 bases, there was a span of 9 bases. There are 14 residues in the CDR3. CDR3 coding DNA: TGTGCCAGCAGCGCCGGACATACTAACTATGGCTACACCTTC. Protein sequence: CASSAGHTNYGYTF.

This clonotype was seen many times. The J gene is TRBJ2-1, the V gene TRBV30, with D possibly being TRBD1 or TRBD2 (6 bases each). From germline, CDR1 is GTSNPN and CDR2 SVGIG (reference sequence). This CDR3 contains 14 residues. Trimming removed 4 bases from V and 1 base from J, with 11 bases in between. The CDR3 bases are TGTGCCTGGACTGGGGGGCTTTCCTACAATGAGCAGTTCTTC. This sequence encodes CAWTGGLSYNEQFF.

This clonotype has a handful of counts. The chain carries TRBV9 and TRBJ1-5; TRBD1 aligns across 7 bases. The CDR3 runs 15 residues. CDR1 and CDR2 from the germline V gene are SGDLS and YYNGEE. V was pared by 0 bases and J by 3 bases, with 3 bases of the junction left unmatched. CDR3 sequence reads: CASSVGQGDNQPQHF. For the CDR3, the DNA is TGTGCCAGCAGCGTAGGACAGGGAGACAATCAGCCCCAGCATTTT.

The chain carries TRBV19 and TRBJ1-2, with 7 bases identical to TRBD1. Trimming took 4 bases from V and 8 from J; bases not matched to a gene: 10. The CDR3 covers 14 residues. The germline V gene has CDR1 LNHDA and CDR2 SQIVND (reference sequence). The CDR3 here is CASSTHRGLDGYTF. For the CDR3, the DNA is TGTGCCAGTAGTACACACAGGGGACTAGACGGCTACACCTTC.

This clonotype was seen repeatedly, ten times or more. This rearrangement joins TRBV28 to TRBJ1-3; D may be TRBD1 (5 bases). The V end lost 1 base, the J end lost 6 bases, and 19 bases lay between the germline ends. CDR1 and CDR2 (germline): MDHEN, SYDVKM. The CDR3 extends over 17 amino acids. The CDR3 protein is CASSLYTGGLTENTIYF. The CDR3 DNA sequence: TGTGCCAGCAGTTTATATACGGGGGGATTAACTGAAAACACCATATATTTT.

This clonotype was detected many times. This sequence joins TRBV7-9 and TRBJ2-1, with TRBD2 identical over 12 bases. The germline CDR1 and CDR2 sequences are SEHNR and FQNEAQ (reference sequence). Trimming at V came to 5 bases and at J to 5 bases, leaving 7 bases not matched to a gene. The length of the CDR3 is 16 residues. The CDR3 coding sequence is TGTGCCAGCAGCCCTAATCGACTAGCGGGGGACAATGAGCAGTTCTTC. This gives the protein CASSPNRLAGDNEQFF. Full variable domain (rest looked up from reference TRBV7-9 and TRBJ2-1): DTGVSQNPRHKITKRGQNVTFRCDPISEHNRLYWYRQTLGQGPEFLTYFQNEAQLEKSRLLSDRFSAERPKGSFSTLEIQRTEQGDSAMYLCASSPNRLAGDNEQFFGPGTRLTVL.

In its sample, this clonotype was seen many times. The chain joins TRBV10-2 to TRBJ2-5; no clear D gene. The germline V and J ends were trimmed by 4 bases and 4 bases, with 10 bases remaining between them. The CDR3 runs to 13 residues. Looked up from germline, CDR1 is WSHSY and CDR2 is SAAADI. The CDR3 bases are TGCGCCAGCAGTGTTCTAAGCGCAGAGACCCAGTACTTC. It translates to CASSVLSAETQYF.

In this sample, this clonotype turned up a few times. The genes are TRBV7-2 and TRBJ1-1, with TRBD1 matching 9 bases. Germline CDR1 and CDR2: SGHTA and FQGNSA. V dropped 5 bases and J dropped 6; count of bases not matched to a gene: 10. The CDR3 loop spans 15 amino acids. CDR3 loop: CASSPDRGGLAEAFF. The DNA for the CDR3 is TGTGCCAGCAGCCCGGACAGGGGCGGGTTGGCTGAAGCTTTCTTT.

This clonotype was picked up a small number of times. The genes are TRBV3-1 and TRBJ1-2; 7 nucleotides align to TRBD1. Germline V gives CDR1 LGHDT, CDR2 YNNKEL (reference sequence). After removal of 5 bases from V and 4 bases from J, the junction contained 7 bases not matched to a gene. This CDR3 is 14 amino acids long. The CDR3 DNA reads TGTGCCAGCAGCAAGATACAGGGGACCTATGGCTACACCTTC. It specifies CASSKIQGTYGYTF.